A selection of T cell receptor beta chains follows, all from one sample in a study of blood T cell repertoires in COVID-19. Data came from immunoSEQ multiplex PCR; TCRdb stores just in-frame clones and leaves some out. The repertoire consists of 240,000 or so clones, with around 89% occurring once and the leading ten covering approximately 9.5%. The material sequenced was PBMCs or T cells enriched from blood (not recorded which). The receptor set was obtained from a middle-aged man who had recovered from COVID-19. CDR3s include the opening cysteine and the closing phenylalanine or tryptophan. Each record gives: CDR3 DNA, CDR3 protein, clone size, CDR3 length, V gene, D gene, J gene. The D gene is left open where the match is weak. A row's size may be missing; if present it is once, few, many or a size class.

DNA: TGTGCAAGTCGTTCGAAGACAGGGAGGAACACTGAAGCTTTCTTT
CDR3: CASRSKTGRNTEAFF
size: -
length: 15
V: TRBV12-2
D: -
J: TRBJ1-1

DNA: TGCGCCAGCAGCCAAGGGGCCCCGGGACAGGATGGCTACACCTTC
CDR3: CASSQGAPGQDGYTF
size: -
length: 15
V: TRBV4-1
D: TRBD1
J: TRBJ1-2

DNA: TGTGCCACCAGCAGACAAACCTTCACACTGGACACGATATATGGCTACACCTTC
CDR3: CATSRQTFTLDTIYGYTF
size: -
length: 18
V: TRBV15
D: -
J: TRBJ1-2

DNA: TGTGCCAGCAGCCAAGTTTACAGGCAAGAGACCCAGTACTTC
CDR3: CASSQVYRQETQYF
size: -
length: 14
V: TRBV3-1/TRBV3-2
D: -
J: TRBJ2-5

DNA: TGTGCCAGCAGCCAAGACAGGGCCTCTGGAAACACCATATATTTT
CDR3: CASSQDRASGNTIYF
size: few
length: 15
V: TRBV7-9
D: TRBD1
J: TRBJ1-3

DNA: TGTGCCAACGCGGGGGGAACGGACACACAATATACGCAGTATTTT
CDR3: CANAGGTDTQYTQYF
size: -
length: 15
V: TRBV6-5
D: TRBD2
J: TRBJ2-3

DNA: TGTGCCTGGGGCTCGACAGGGTACGAGCAGTACTTC
CDR3: CAWGSTGYEQYF
size: -
length: 12
V: TRBV30
D: TRBD1
J: TRBJ2-7

DNA: TGTGCCAGCAGTTTCGGACGAGGACTAGCGGGAGGTTGGCACAATGAGCAGTTCTTC
CDR3: CASSFGRGLAGGWHNEQFF
size: -
length: 19
V: TRBV27
D: TRBD2
J: TRBJ2-1

DNA: TGCAGCGTTTGGAGACTAACCTACAATGAGCAGTTCTTC
CDR3: CSVWRLTYNEQFF
size: few
length: 13
V: TRBV29-1
D: -
J: TRBJ2-1

DNA: TGTGCCAGCAGAAAACCTGGGACAGGGGGCGGCGAGCAGTACTTC
CDR3: CASRKPGTGGGEQYF
size: -
length: 15
V: TRBV27
D: TRBD1
J: TRBJ2-7

DNA: TGTGCCAGCAGCTTAGATCGCGGGAGGCATACCCGCTCCTACAATGAGCAGTTCTTC
CDR3: CASSLDRGRHTRSYNEQFF
size: -
length: 19
V: TRBV11-3
D: TRBD2
J: TRBJ2-1

DNA: TGTGCCAGCAGCTTAGAACTAGCGGGGGGATACTCAGGAACGCAGTATTTT
CDR3: CASSLELAGGYSGTQYF
size: -
length: 17
V: TRBV7-2
D: TRBD2
J: TRBJ2-3

DNA: TGCGCCAGCAGCCCGGGGTCGGATCTTCTCAAGCAGTTCTTC
CDR3: CASSPGSDLLKQFF
size: -
length: 14
V: TRBV4-1
D: -
J: TRBJ2-1

DNA: TGTGCCACCAGCAGAGAACTAGCGGGGGGCCGGGAGCAGTACTTC
CDR3: CATSRELAGGREQYF
size: -
length: 15
V: TRBV15
D: TRBD2
J: TRBJ2-7

DNA: TGTGCCAGCAGTGACAGAGCAGGTAACAATGAGCAGTTCTTC
CDR3: CASSDRAGNNEQFF
size: -
length: 14
V: TRBV6-4
D: -
J: TRBJ2-1

DNA: TGTGCCATCAACTGGGGGACAGGGGACCAGCCCCAGCATTTT
CDR3: CAINWGTGDQPQHF
size: -
length: 14
V: TRBV6-5
D: TRBD1
J: TRBJ1-5

DNA: TGTGCCAGCAGCCAAGATCCGGGGAGAACTAATGAAAAACTGTTTTTT
CDR3: CASSQDPGRTNEKLFF
size: -
length: 16
V: TRBV3-1/TRBV3-2
D: -
J: TRBJ1-4

DNA: TGTGCCATCAGTTCTAGCGGCCAAGAGACCCAGTACTTC
CDR3: CAISSSGQETQYF
size: -
length: 13
V: TRBV10-3
D: TRBD2
J: TRBJ2-5

DNA: TGTGCCAGCAGTTTCAACAGGGGGAACACTGAAGCTTTCTTT
CDR3: CASSFNRGNTEAFF
size: -
length: 14
V: TRBV11-1
D: TRBD1
J: TRBJ1-1

DNA: TGTGCCAGCGGTGGAGGACTCGGGACTCTCGAGCAGTACTTC
CDR3: CASGGGLGTLEQYF
size: -
length: 14
V: TRBV27
D: -
J: TRBJ2-7

DNA: TGTGCCAGCAGCTCGGGGACAGGCGGGTCCACTGAAGCTTTCTTT
CDR3: CASSSGTGGSTEAFF
size: few
length: 15
V: TRBV9
D: TRBD1
J: TRBJ1-1

DNA: TGTGCCAGCAGCCAAACGCCAGGGGGCTTCTACGAGCAGTACTTC
CDR3: CASSQTPGGFYEQYF
size: -
length: 15
V: TRBV3-1/TRBV3-2
D: TRBD1
J: TRBJ2-7

DNA: TGTGCCAGCAGTGAAGGGACAATAGTCTACAATGAGCAGTTCTTC
CDR3: CASSEGTIVYNEQFF
size: -
length: 15
V: TRBV6-1
D: -
J: TRBJ2-1

DNA: TGCGCCAGCAGCCAAGAGGAGGGGTTCACAGAGCAGTTCTTC
CDR3: CASSQEEGFTEQFF
size: -
length: 14
V: TRBV4-3
D: -
J: TRBJ2-1

DNA: TGTGCCAGCAGCTTAGCGCTTTTACGCGTTTCCTACAATGAGCAGTTCTTC
CDR3: CASSLALLRVSYNEQFF
size: -
length: 17
V: TRBV7-6
D: -
J: TRBJ2-1

DNA: TGTGCCAGCAGCGCCCCGCAGCCGGCGGGGTATGGTAGTAACTATGGCTACACCTTC
CDR3: CASSAPQPAGYGSNYGYTF
size: -
length: 19
V: TRBV9
D: -
J: TRBJ1-2

DNA: TGCGCCAGCAGCTTGGGACAGATCAATGAGCAGTTCTTC
CDR3: CASSLGQINEQFF
size: -
length: 13
V: TRBV5-1
D: -
J: TRBJ2-1